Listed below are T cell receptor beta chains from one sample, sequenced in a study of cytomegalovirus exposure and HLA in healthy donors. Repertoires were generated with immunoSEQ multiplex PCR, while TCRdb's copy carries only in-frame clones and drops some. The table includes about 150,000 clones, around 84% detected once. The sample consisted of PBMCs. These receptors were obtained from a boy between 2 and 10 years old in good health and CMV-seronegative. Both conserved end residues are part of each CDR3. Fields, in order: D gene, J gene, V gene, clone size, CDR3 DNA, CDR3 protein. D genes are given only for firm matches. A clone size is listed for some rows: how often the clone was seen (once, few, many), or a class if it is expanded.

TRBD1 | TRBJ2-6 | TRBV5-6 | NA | TGTGCCAGCAATCGACAGGGTGATTTGTCGACTGGGGCCAACGTCCTGACTTTC | CASNRQGDLSTGANVLTF
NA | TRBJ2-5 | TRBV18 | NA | TGTGCCAGCTCACCAGTCCCTTCCAGGGGTTTCCGAACCCAGTACTTC | CASSPVPSRGFRTQYF
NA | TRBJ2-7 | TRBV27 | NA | TGTGCCAGCAGTTTAAGCGGCATGGGTGGGTACGAGCAGTACTTC | CASSLSGMGGYEQYF
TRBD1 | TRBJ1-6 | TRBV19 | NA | TGTGCCAGTGGGACAGGGGGCGATTCACCCCTCCACTTT | CASGTGGDSPLHF
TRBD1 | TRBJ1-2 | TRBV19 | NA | TGTGCCAGTAGTAAAAAACAGGGGGCGCCGCTTAATGGCTACACCTTC | CASSKKQGAPLNGYTF
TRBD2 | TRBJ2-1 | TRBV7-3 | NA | TGTGCCAGCAGCCCAATCGGACTAGCGGGAGCCATCGGGAATGAGCAGTTCTTC | CASSPIGLAGAIGNEQFF
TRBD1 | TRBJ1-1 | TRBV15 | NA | TGTGCCACCAGCAGAGATCAGGGGGCTAATGAAGCTTTCTTT | CATSRDQGANEAFF
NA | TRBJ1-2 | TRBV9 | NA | TGTGCCAGCAGCGTACAGGGAAACGTCAACTATGGCTACACCTTC | CASSVQGNVNYGYTF
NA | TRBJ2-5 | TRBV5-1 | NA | TGCGCCAGCAGCCCCGGACAGATCCAAGAGACCCAGTACTTC | CASSPGQIQETQYF
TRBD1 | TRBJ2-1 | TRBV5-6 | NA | TGTGCCAGCAGCTTGATTAGGGACAGGGCTTACAATGAGCAGTTCTTC | CASSLIRDRAYNEQFF
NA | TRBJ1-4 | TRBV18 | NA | TGTGCCAGCTCACCGCCGAGTGCAACTAATGAAAAACTGTTTTTT | CASSPPSATNEKLFF
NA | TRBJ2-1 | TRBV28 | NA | TGTGCCAGCAGTCTCCGGGAGCCCAACAATGAGCAGTTCTTC | CASSLREPNNEQFF
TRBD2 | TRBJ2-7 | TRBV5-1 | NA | TGCGCCAGCAGCAAATCCATCCGGGGGGGCGGGGACGTCTACGAGCAGTACTTC | CASSKSIRGGGDVYEQYF
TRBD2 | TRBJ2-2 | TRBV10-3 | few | TGTGCCACTGGGGTAGCGGGAGTGAATACCGGGGAGCTGTTTTTT | CATGVAGVNTGELFF
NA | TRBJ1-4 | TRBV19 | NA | TGTGCCAGTAGTATTAAGGGTCCGGGAGTCCAGCCAACTAATGAAAAACTGTTTTTT | CASSIKGPGVQPTNEKLFF
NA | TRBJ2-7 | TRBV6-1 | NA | TGTGCCAGCAGTGGATTAAGGACTCGATTATCCTACGAGCAGTACTTC | CASSGLRTRLSYEQYF
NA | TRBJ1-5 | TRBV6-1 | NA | TGTGCCAGCAGTGAAGTGGTTGGTCAGGGGAATCAGCCCCAGCATTTT | CASSEVVGQGNQPQHF
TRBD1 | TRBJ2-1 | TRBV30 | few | TGTGCCTCTCGGACAGGGGATGTGAATGAGCAGTTCTTC | CASRTGDVNEQFF
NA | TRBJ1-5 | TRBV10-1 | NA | TGCGCCAGCAGTGAGTCTCAGGGGCAGCCCCAGCATTTT | CASSESQGQPQHF
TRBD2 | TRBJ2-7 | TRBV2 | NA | TGTGCCAGCAGTGAATCCCGCGGGAGTGCCTACGAGCAGTACTTC | CASSESRGSAYEQYF
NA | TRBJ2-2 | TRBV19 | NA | TGTGCCAGTAGTACCGATGTGGGGGCCGCGAACACCGGGGAGCTGTTTTTT | CASSTDVGAANTGELFF
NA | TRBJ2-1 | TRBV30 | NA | TGTGCCTGGAGTCCAAGGGGGGGGGCCTACAATGAGCAGTTCTTC | CAWSPRGGAYNEQFF
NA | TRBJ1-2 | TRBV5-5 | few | TGTGCCAGCCAAATGGGGGGGACCTATGGCTACACCTTC | CASQMGGTYGYTF
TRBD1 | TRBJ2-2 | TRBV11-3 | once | TGTGCCAGCAGCCCAGGGCATCGGACAGGACCTTACACCGGGGAGCTGTTTTTT | CASSPGHRTGPYTGELFF
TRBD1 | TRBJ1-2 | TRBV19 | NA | TGTGCCAGTAGCCGGGACAGACCTAACTATGGCTACACCTTC | CASSRDRPNYGYTF
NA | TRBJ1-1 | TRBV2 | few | TGTGCCAGCAGCGAGGAGGGTGAGACTGAAGCTTTCTTT | CASSEEGETEAFF
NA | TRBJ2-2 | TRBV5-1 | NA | TGCGCCAGCAGCGCCAACCTCGCGAGCACCGGGGAGCTGTTTTTT | CASSANLASTGELFF
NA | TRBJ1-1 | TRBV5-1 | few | TGCGCCAGCAGCCCACTGACACCGAACACTGAAGCTTTCTTT | CASSPLTPNTEAFF
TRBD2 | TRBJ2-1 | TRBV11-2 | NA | TGTGCCAGCAGCAGACTAACTAGCGGGAGTAACGATGAGCAGTTCTTC | CASSRLTSGSNDEQFF
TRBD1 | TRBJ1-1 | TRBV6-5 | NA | TGTGCCAGCAGTTACTCGGGACAGGGTGAAGCTTTCTTT | CASSYSGQGEAFF
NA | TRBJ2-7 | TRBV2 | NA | TGTGCCAGCAGTCCTGGCCCAGACAGGCGCAACGAGCAGTACTTC | CASSPGPDRRNEQYF
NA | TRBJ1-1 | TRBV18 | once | TGTGCCAGCTCGAGTGATGGGGGACAAGCTGCATCGGACACTGAAGCTTTCTTT | CASSSDGGQAASDTEAFF
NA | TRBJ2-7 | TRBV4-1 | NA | TGCGCCAGCAGCCAAGGGAGCAACGAGCAGTACTTC | CASSQGSNEQYF
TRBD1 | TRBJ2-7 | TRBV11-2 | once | TGTGCCAGCAGCTCTTTCCCCCCCGGGACAGCCACCTACGAGCAGTACTTC | CASSSFPPGTATYEQYF
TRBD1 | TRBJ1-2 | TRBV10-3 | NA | TGTGCCATCAGCGTACCGGGACAGAACTATGGCTACACCTTC | CAISVPGQNYGYTF
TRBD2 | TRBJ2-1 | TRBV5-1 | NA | TGCGCCAGCAGCTTGGGTCTTATAGCGGGAGGGGTTTACAATGAGCAGTTCTTC | CASSLGLIAGGVYNEQFF
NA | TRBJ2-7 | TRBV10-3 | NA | TGTGCCATCAGTGAGTCGCAGGGCAGGGCCGAGCAGTACTTC | CAISESQGRAEQYF
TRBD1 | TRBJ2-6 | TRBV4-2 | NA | TGTGCCAGCAGCCAAGGGACAGGGGGCTCTGGGGCCAACGTCCTGACTTTC | CASSQGTGGSGANVLTF
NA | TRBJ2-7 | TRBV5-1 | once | TGCGCCAGCAGAACCCCGGAGGGCGAGCAGTACTTC | CASRTPEGEQYF
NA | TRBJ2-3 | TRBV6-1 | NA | TGTGCCAGCAGTGAGCCCCCCGGGAGTACGGGCACAGATACGCAGTATTTT | CASSEPPGSTGTDTQYF
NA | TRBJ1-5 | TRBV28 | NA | TGTGCCAGCAGTTATCCGGGTTTGCAGCAGCCCCAGCATTTT | CASSYPGLQQPQHF
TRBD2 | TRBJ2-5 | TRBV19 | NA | TGTGCCAGTAGCCCGATCGGGGGGGGAGAGACCCAGTACTTC | CASSPIGGGETQYF
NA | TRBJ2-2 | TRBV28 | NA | TGTGCCAGCAGATATTATTCCGATACGGTGACAGGAGCGACCGGGGAGCTGTTTTTT | CASRYYSDTVTGATGELFF
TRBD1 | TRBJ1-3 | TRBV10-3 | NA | TGTGCCATCAGGGGCGGGACAGGGGCCTTCATGGCCAAGAGCTCTGGAAACACCATATATTTT | CAIRGGTGAFMAKSSGNTIYF
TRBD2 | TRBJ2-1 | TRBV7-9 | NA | TGTGCCAGCAGCTTATTACTAGCGGGAGTCCAATCGACCATCGATGAGCAGTTCTTC | CASSLLLAGVQSTIDEQFF
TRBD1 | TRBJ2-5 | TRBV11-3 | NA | TGTGCCAGCAGCAGAACTCCGGGACAGTCGTTGGTGACCCAGTACTTC | CASSRTPGQSLVTQYF
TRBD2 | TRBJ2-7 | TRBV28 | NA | TGTGCCAGCAGTGATAGAGGGGCTAGCGGGAGGTTCTGCGAGCAGTACTTC | CASSDRGASGRFCEQYF
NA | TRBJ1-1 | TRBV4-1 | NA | TGCGCCAGCAGCCAAGTATGGCAGGGTAACACTGAAGCTTTCTTT | CASSQVWQGNTEAFF
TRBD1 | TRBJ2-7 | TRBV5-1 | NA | TGCGCCAGCAGCTTGCCGGGACAGGGGTCCAACGAGCAGTACTTC | CASSLPGQGSNEQYF
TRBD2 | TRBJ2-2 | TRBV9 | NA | TGTGCCAGCGGACTAGCGCAAACCGGGGAGCTGTTTTTT | CASGLAQTGELFF
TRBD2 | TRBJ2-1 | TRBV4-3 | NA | TGCGCCAGCAGCCAAGATAAGGCTAGCGGGACCTACAATGAGCAGTTCTTC | CASSQDKASGTYNEQFF
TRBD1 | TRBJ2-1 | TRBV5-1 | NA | TGCGCCAGCAGCCCCGGACAGGGCCTTCACAATGAGCAGTTCTTC | CASSPGQGLHNEQFF